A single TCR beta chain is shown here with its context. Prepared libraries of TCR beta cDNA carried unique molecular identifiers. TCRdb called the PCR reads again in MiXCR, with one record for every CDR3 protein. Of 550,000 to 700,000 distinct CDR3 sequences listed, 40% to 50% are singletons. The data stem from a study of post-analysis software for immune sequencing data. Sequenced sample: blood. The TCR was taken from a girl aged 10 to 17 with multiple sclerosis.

CDR3 protein: CASSDLAVGTGKNIQYF. CDR3 DNA sequence: TGCGCCAGCAGTGATTTAGCAGTAGGGACAGGGAAAAACATTCAGTACTTC. The genes are TRBV10-2 and TRBJ2-4, with 9 bases aligning to TRBD1. Unmatched junction bases numbered 10, after V lost 3 bases and J lost 4 bases. Per the germline V gene, CDR1 is WSHSY and CDR2 is SAAADI. The CDR3 contains 17 residues.